This is a list of T cell receptor beta chains from one sample in a study of monozygotic twins with inflammatory bowel disease. No DNA is given; TCRdb re-called the 5' RACE reads and lists each CDR3 protein once. The listing contains 150,000 or so distinct CDR3 sequences. The source material was blood. The source of these receptors is a human donor with ulcerative colitis or Crohn's disease, or a healthy co-twin of an affected twin (not recorded which). Each CDR3 is given with its conserved first and last residue. The order of the fields is J gene, V gene, CDR3 protein.

J gene: TRBJ2-7
V gene: TRBV20-1
CDR3 protein: CSARDRNKSYEQYF

J gene: TRBJ2-7
V gene: TRBV23-1
CDR3 protein: CASSGPWGTPYEQYF

J gene: TRBJ2-1
V gene: TRBV5-1
CDR3 protein: CASSFRDTYNEQFF

J gene: TRBJ1-1
V gene: TRBV3-1
CDR3 protein: CASSQDLSEAFF

J gene: TRBJ2-5
V gene: TRBV6-1
CDR3 protein: CASSRQPRQETQYF

J gene: TRBJ2-3
V gene: TRBV18
CDR3 protein: CASSRKGAADTQYF

J gene: TRBJ2-3
V gene: TRBV5-1
CDR3 protein: CASSLYGDTQYF

J gene: TRBJ1-2
V gene: TRBV5-4
CDR3 protein: CASSPDNYGYTF

J gene: TRBJ2-1
V gene: TRBV18
CDR3 protein: CASSPSSDGEQFF

J gene: TRBJ2-7
V gene: TRBV25-1
CDR3 protein: CASMGTGENYEQYF

J gene: TRBJ2-1
V gene: TRBV3-1
CDR3 protein: CASRSRVSDNEQFF

J gene: TRBJ2-1
V gene: TRBV5-1
CDR3 protein: CASSKGTQDEQFF

J gene: TRBJ2-2
V gene: TRBV29-1
CDR3 protein: CSAHGQENTGELFF

J gene: TRBJ1-1
V gene: TRBV7-8
CDR3 protein: CASSLVLGETTEAFF

J gene: TRBJ2-5
V gene: TRBV27
CDR3 protein: CASSLSTGGWETQYF

J gene: TRBJ2-7
V gene: TRBV28
CDR3 protein: CASSPLTSASYEQYF

J gene: TRBJ2-5
V gene: TRBV12-3/TRBV12-4
CDR3 protein: CASSLNGAETQYF

J gene: TRBJ2-2
V gene: TRBV9
CDR3 protein: CASSVRTSGNTGELFF

J gene: TRBJ2-1
V gene: TRBV4-1
CDR3 protein: CASSRPPGTTYNEQFF

J gene: TRBJ2-7
V gene: TRBV7-2
CDR3 protein: CASSRRTGEQYF

J gene: TRBJ1-5
V gene: TRBV18
CDR3 protein: CASSTDTGGLQPQHF

J gene: TRBJ1-1
V gene: TRBV20-1
CDR3 protein: CSPRRPEGTEAFF

J gene: TRBJ2-6
V gene: TRBV14
CDR3 protein: CASSPLGPLSANVLTF

J gene: TRBJ1-1
V gene: TRBV7-2
CDR3 protein: CASSLSRDNMNTEAFF

J gene: TRBJ2-5
V gene: TRBV29-1
CDR3 protein: CSVAASETQYF

J gene: TRBJ2-1
V gene: TRBV5-6
CDR3 protein: CASSFGGRVDEQFF

J gene: TRBJ2-6
V gene: TRBV20-1
CDR3 protein: CSARGTWEFSGANVLTF

J gene: TRBJ1-4
V gene: TRBV19
CDR3 protein: CASSRRTALTNEKLFF

J gene: TRBJ1-2
V gene: TRBV7-9
CDR3 protein: CASSRGQVDYGYTF

J gene: TRBJ2-5
V gene: TRBV20-1
CDR3 protein: CSARQVETQYF

J gene: TRBJ2-1
V gene: TRBV29-1
CDR3 protein: CSVDPTSGGLPSNNEQFF

J gene: TRBJ1-1
V gene: TRBV3-1
CDR3 protein: CASGQGGLRTEAFF

J gene: TRBJ2-3
V gene: TRBV5-1
CDR3 protein: CASSSLGGHTDTQYF

J gene: TRBJ2-1
V gene: TRBV5-5
CDR3 protein: CASSSRAGTPSDEQFF

J gene: TRBJ2-1
V gene: TRBV18
CDR3 protein: CASSPAGGGNEQFF

J gene: TRBJ1-4
V gene: TRBV7-9
CDR3 protein: CASSPREGLFEKLFF

J gene: TRBJ2-5
V gene: TRBV5-1
CDR3 protein: CASSSLAGAPEETQYF

J gene: TRBJ2-7
V gene: TRBV7-9
CDR3 protein: CASIGGYEQYF